Each of the 23 T cell receptor beta chains below was sequenced from the same sample in a study of shared clonotypes between healthy human individuals (TCRdb year 2020). Receptors were amplified or captured by the immunoSEQ multiplex PCR assay. TCRdb retrieved this table from immuneACCESS and kept in-frame rearrangements only. Not all clones are present; in checked studies, unresolved V genes account for under half, and no reason is known for the remainder. Recorded for this sample are some 2,400,000 clones; 90% to 96% of them occurred a single time. Of the sample, around 0.13% is held by the ten largest clones. The material sequenced was naive CD4+ T cells sorted from blood. The cell subset or site label on this specimen signifies: CD45RA+ positively selected. The receptors stem from a man aged 18 to 35 in good health.

The chain couples TRBV10-1 to TRBJ1-1, with D possibly matching TRBD1 (6 bases). V was trimmed by 0 bases and J by 4 bases, leaving 15 bases between them. The CDR3 is made up of 16 amino acids. Germline values: CDR1 WNHNN, CDR2 SYGVQD (reference sequence). Here the CDR3 reads CASSESRDRIGTEAFF. The CDR3 DNA reads as TGCGCCAGCAGTGAGTCCCGCGACAGGATAGGCACTGAAGCTTTCTTT.

CDR3 sequence (DNA): TGTGCCAGCAGTCAAGGACAGGGCAATCAGCCCCAGCATTTT. This sequence encodes CASSQGQGNQPQHF. This chain uses TRBV6-5 with TRBJ1-5; 7 bases agree with TRBD1. Looked up from germline, CDR1 is MNHEY and CDR2 is SVGAGI. This CDR3 comprises 14 residues. The V segment lost 5 bases and the J segment 2 bases; nucleotides outside the gene matches: 3.

Turning to this clone: The germline gene is not matched at one end of the junction; a read error may be the cause. V gene TRBV5-1 combines with J gene TRBJ2-3; D is unresolved. The CDR3 totals 12 residues. Germline-derived CDR1 and CDR2 are SGHRS and YFSETQ. CDR3 bases: TGCGCCAGCAGGTTGGATCGAGATACGCAGTATTTT. Its translation is CASRLDRDTQYF.

The V call is TRBV28, the J call TRBJ2-7; D unclear. This CDR3 is built from 13 residues. Per germline, CDR1 MDHEN and CDR2 SYDVKM. V lost 4 bases to trimming and J lost 5 bases, with 12 bases between them. This CDR3 reads CASSSDLADEQYF. CDR3 nucleotide sequence: TGTGCCAGCAGTTCGGACCTGGCCGACGAGCAGTACTTC. Full variable domain (outside the CDR3, taken from reference TRBV28 and TRBJ2-7): DVKVTQSSRYLVKRTGEKVFLECVQDMDHENMFWYRQDPGLGLRLIYFSYDVKMKEKGDIPEGYSVSREKKERFSLILESASTNQTSMYLCASSSDLADEQYFGPGTRLTVT.

This chain uses TRBV10-3 with TRBJ2-2, with D perhaps assigned TRBD1 or TRBD2 (5 bases each). The length of the CDR3 is 14 residues. Germline CDR1 ENHRY, CDR2 SYGVKD. Trimming removed 11 bases from V and 2 bases from J, with 15 bases in between. As DNA, the CDR3 is TGTGCCGTCTCGGGTGGGGGTAACACCGGGGAGCTGTTTTTT. It specifies CAVSGGGNTGELFF.

V is TRBV6-6 and J is TRBJ1-1, with D tentatively TRBD1 (6 bases). The germline V gene has CDR1 MNHNY and CDR2 SVGAGI (reference sequence). The CDR3 is 14 amino acids. V lost 5 bases and J lost 9, with 19 bases in between. The CDR3 spells CASSTPRGGPKAFF. The CDR3 nucleotides read TGTGCCAGCAGTACACCCCGGGGGGGGCCGAAAGCTTTCTTT.

Notes on this clone: The sample has other DNA sequences that encode this CDR3 too. The rearrangement uses TRBV18 and TRBJ2-1; D ambiguous. The CDR3 loop spans 12 amino acids. Germline V gene sequence: CDR1 KGHSH, CDR2 LQKENI. The V and J ends lost 2 bases and 8 bases respectively, with 7 bases between them. This CDR3 is CASSPVRDEQFF. DNA for the CDR3: TGTGCCAGCTCACCAGTAAGGGATGAGCAGTTCTTC.

V is TRBV2 and J is TRBJ1-6; D possibly corresponds to TRBD1 (5 bases). The V end lost 5 bases, the J end lost 3 bases, and 14 bases lay between the germline ends. The CDR3 is 16 residues long. CDR1 SNHLY and CDR2 FYNNEI come from the germline V gene. CDR3 in DNA: TGTGCCAGCAGTTTAGGGTTAGGGGACTATAATTCACCCCTCCACTTT. It codes for CASSLGLGDYNSPLHF.

This chain links TRBV11-2 with TRBJ2-3; tentative D call: TRBD2 (6 bases). The ends were cut back, 7 bases at V and 2 bases at J, with 16 bases in the middle. From germline, CDR1 is SGHAT and CDR2 FQNNGV. The CDR3 extends over 15 amino acids. DNA of the CDR3: TGTGCCAGCACCTTTAGCGGAGCGAACACAGATACGCAGTATTTT. It translates to CASTFSGANTDTQYF.

This chain joins TRBV28 and TRBJ2-7; TRBD2 matches at 7 bases. Germline-derived CDR1 and CDR2 are MDHEN and SYDVKM. The CDR3 runs 14 residues. V shed 6 bases and J 4 bases; nucleotides not matched to a gene: 9. CDR3 sequence reads: CASSHGGGGYEQYF. As DNA, the CDR3 is TGTGCCAGCAGCCACGGTGGCGGGGGATACGAGCAGTACTTC.

CDR3 DNA: TGTGCCAGCAGGGGGCGAATGGGGGATCAGCCCCAGCATTTT. It translates to CASRGRMGDQPQHF. The gene calls are TRBV19 and TRBJ1-5, with 8 bases identical to TRBD1. V lost 9 bases, J lost 5 bases, and 9 bases stayed unmatched. Germline V gene data show CDR1 as LNHDA and CDR2 as SQIVND (reference sequence). The CDR3 has 14 amino acids.

Only one count was recorded for this clone. The chain recombines TRBV9 with TRBJ2-3; 8 bases agree with TRBD2. The CDR3 contains 16 residues. The germline CDR1 and CDR2 sequences are SGDLS and YYNGEE. The ends lost 2 bases at V and 5 bases at J; junction bases unmatched: 10. CDR3 in DNA: TGTGCCAGCAGCGTTAGCGGGGATGGAGGGGGAGATACGCAGTATTTT. Amino acid sequence: CASSVSGDGGGDTQYF.

V is TRBV18 and J is TRBJ2-7, with 13 bases identical to TRBD2. V dropped 4 bases and J dropped 0; count of bases not matched to a gene: 3. The CDR3 extends over 16 amino acids. Germline lookup yields CDR1 KGHSH and CDR2 LQKENI. CDR3 DNA sequence: TGTGCCAGCTCACTAGGGACTAGCGGGACCTCCTACGAGCAGTACTTC. This encodes CASSLGTSGTSYEQYF.

J is TRBJ2-2 and V is TRBV14; D unclear. CDR1 SGHDN and CDR2 FVKESK come from the germline V gene. Deletions cut 1 base from V and 3 bases from J, with 9 bases between. This CDR3 region has 15 residues. The CDR3 spells CASSQGKGYTGELFF. CDR3 nucleotide sequence: TGTGCCAGCAGCCAAGGGAAGGGTTACACCGGGGAGCTGTTTTTT.

The J gene is TRBJ1-2, the V gene TRBV28; D perhaps matches TRBD1 (6 bases). Germline V CDR1 and CDR2: MDHEN, SYDVKM. The CDR3 contains 13 residues. Trimming removed 5 bases at V and 7 bases at J, with 14 bases between. The CDR3 is CASSRGVQGGYTF. CDR3 nucleotides: TGTGCCAGCAGTCGGGGGGTACAGGGTGGCTACACCTTC.

This chain links TRBV5-1 with TRBJ2-5; D perhaps matches TRBD1 (6 bases). Looked up from germline, CDR1 is SGHRS and CDR2 is YFSETQ. Trimming pared 4 bases from V and 4 bases from J, leaving 11 bases between. This CDR3 has 13 amino acids. The CDR3 sequence: CASSAGDRETQYF. Here the CDR3 DNA reads TGCGCCAGCAGCGCAGGGGATAGAGAGACCCAGTACTTC.

Note on this clone: This sample includes further DNA sequences coding for the same CDR3. This chain links TRBV4-1 with TRBJ2-5; D is undetermined. V was clipped by 1 base and J by 1 base, with 4 bases between them. Germline-derived CDR1 and CDR2 are MGHRA and YSYEKL. The CDR3 totals 13 residues. CDR3 sequence: CASSQGVQETQYF. In DNA form, the CDR3 reads TGCGCCAGCAGCCAAGGCGTCCAAGAGACCCAGTACTTC.

The chain uses TRBV5-1 and TRBJ2-6; D is perhaps TRBD2 (5 bases). This CDR3 contains 16 residues. V was pared by 0 bases and J by 2 bases, with 9 bases between. In germline, CDR1 is SGHRS, CDR2 YFSETQ. The CDR3 bases are TGCGCCAGCAGCTTGGCCGTGGGAGCTGGGGCCAACGTCCTGACTTTC. Translated: CASSLAVGAGANVLTF.

The chain joins TRBV6-5 to TRBJ1-4; D unclear. V shed 8 bases and J shed 4 bases, with 8 bases lying between them. The CDR3 length is 12 residues. Germline CDR1 is MNHEY and CDR2 is SVGAGI. Written as DNA, the CDR3 is TGTGCCAGCTGCACTTATAATGAAAAACTGTTTTTT. Protein product: CASCTYNEKLFF.

This clone was counted once. This rearrangement joins TRBV30 to TRBJ1-2; D not resolved. V was shortened by 2 bases and J by 6 bases, with 10 bases between the two germline ends. The CDR3 is made up of 12 amino acids. Germline CDR1 and CDR2: GTSNPN and SVGIG (reference sequence). The CDR3 DNA sequence: TGTGCCTGGAGTATTAAGCTCGATGGCTACACCTTC. Its translation: CAWSIKLDGYTF.

Here the CDR3 reads CASSKAPSIF. The CDR3 bases are TGTGCCAGCAGCAAAGCCCCTTCTATCTTC. The chain has TRBV21-1 and TRBJ1-2. TRBV21-1 represents a pseudogene. The CDR3 is 10 amino acids.

This rearrangement joins TRBV11-2 to TRBJ1-1; 8 bases map to TRBD1. The germline gives CDR1 SGHAT, CDR2 FQNNGV. CDR3 length: 15 amino acids. The V and J ends lost 5 bases and 2 bases, in that order; junction bases with no gene match: 7. The CDR3 here is CASSAWTGHNTEAFF. The DNA of the CDR3 is TGTGCCAGCAGCGCCTGGACAGGGCACAACACTGAAGCTTTCTTT. Looking up the rest from reference TRBV11-2 and TRBJ1-1 gives the full variable domain: EAGVAQSPRYKIIEKRQSVAFWCNPISGHATLYWYQQILGQGPKLLIQFQNNGVVDDSQLPKDRFSAERLKGVDSTLKIQPAKLEDSAVYLCASSAWTGHNTEAFFGQGTRLTVV.

The chain links TRBV29-1 to TRBJ1-5; perhaps TRBD1 as D (5 bases). The V gene lost 7 bases and the J gene lost 6 bases, with 13 bases spanning the gap. There are 12 residues in the CDR3. CDR1 is SQVTM and CDR2 is ANQGSEA in the germline V gene. The CDR3 region is CSGGDFGQPQHF. DNA of the CDR3: TGCAGCGGAGGGGATTTTGGTCAGCCCCAGCATTTT.